These T cell receptor beta chains were read from a single sample in a study of T cells after yellow fever vaccination. TCRdb reprocessed the 5' RACE reads via MiXCR and lists one record per CDR3 protein. Of some 670,000 distinct CDR3 sequences listed, roughly 12% are singletons. Sample: PBMCs, taken on the day of the yellow fever booster vaccination. These receptors were obtained from a man aged 25 to 40 who received the YFV17D yellow fever vaccine. The CDR3 runs from the conserved cysteine through the conserved F or W. D genes are given only for firm matches. Not all rows give a size; the values are once, few, many and, for expanded clones, a class.

V,size,D,J,CDR3,DNA
TRBV11-2,few,NA,TRBJ2-5,CASSPLRGGEETQYF,TGTGCCAGCAGCCCCCTCCGGGGCGGCGAAGAGACCCAGTACTTC
TRBV6-6,few,NA,TRBJ1-1,CASRVDTEAFF,TGTGCCAGCAGGGTGGACACTGAAGCTTTCTTT
TRBV19,few,NA,TRBJ2-1,CASSRGGLAANEQFF,TGTGCCAGTAGTAGAGGCGGTCTAGCCGCCAATGAGCAGTTCTTC
TRBV12-3/TRBV12-4,many,NA,TRBJ2-2,CASSSPGGWELFF,TGTGCCAGCAGTTCCCCCGGGGGATGGGAGCTGTTTTTT
TRBV27,NA,NA,TRBJ1-5,CASSRGQTNQPQHF,TGTGCCAGCAGTCGAGGACAGACCAATCAGCCCCAGCATTTT
TRBV7-2,few,NA,TRBJ2-3,CASSFSRRDTQYF,TGTGCCAGCAGCTTTTCTAGGAGAGATACGCAGTATTTT
TRBV27,few,NA,TRBJ2-7,CASRFQLGPGYEQYF,TGTGCCAGCAGATTTCAACTAGGCCCCGGCTACGAGCAGTACTTC
TRBV29-1,many,NA,TRBJ2-5,CSAVDGKETQYF,TGCAGCGCCGTCGACGGGAAAGAGACCCAGTACTTC
TRBV7-2,NA,NA,TRBJ2-4,CASSLWLVGENIQYF,TGTGCCAGCAGCTTATGGTTGGTCGGAGAAAACATTCAGTACTTC
TRBV7-9,NA,TRBD2,TRBJ2-7,CASSLVGGRAFEQYF,TGTGCCAGCAGCTTAGTGGGCGGGAGGGCCTTCGAGCAGTACTTC
TRBV12-3/TRBV12-4,NA,NA,TRBJ2-1,CASSLSRSYNEQFF,TGTGCCAGCAGTTTATCGCGGTCCTACAATGAGCAGTTCTTC
TRBV29-1,NA,NA,TRBJ1-1,CSVKTPGLVEAFF,TGCAGCGTTAAAACTCCGGGTCTGGTGGAAGCTTTCTTT
TRBV4-3,few,TRBD2,TRBJ2-3,CASSPLIPGLASTDTQYF,TGCGCCAGCAGCCCACTTATCCCGGGACTAGCGAGCACAGATACGCAGTATTTT
TRBV3-1,NA,NA,TRBJ2-4,CASSSRDSIAKNIQYF,TGTGCCAGCAGCTCCCGGGACTCAATAGCCAAAAACATTCAGTACTTC
TRBV20-1,NA,NA,TRBJ1-1,CSARDLGREAFF,TGCAGTGCTAGAGATCTTGGGCGGGAAGCTTTCTTT
TRBV7-2,NA,NA,TRBJ2-7,CASSVHRRPPGEQYF,TGTGCCAGCAGCGTGCATAGGCGGCCCCCGGGGGAGCAGTACTTC
TRBV7-9,NA,NA,TRBJ1-6,CASRGSSSYNSPLHF,TGTGCCAGCAGGGGTAGCAGCTCCTATAATTCACCCCTCCACTTT
TRBV5-1,NA,NA,TRBJ1-6,CASSLDRSSLHF,TGCGCCAGCAGCTTGGACCGGAGCTCCCTCCACTTT
TRBV6-2/TRBV6-3,few,NA,TRBJ2-2,CASSKTGTGTGELFF,TGTGCCAGCAGTAAGACAGGAACCGGAACCGGGGAGCTGTTTTTT
TRBV20-1,few,NA,TRBJ2-3,CSAPRAGSDTQYF,TGCAGTGCTCCCCGGGCGGGATCAGATACGCAGTATTTT
TRBV10-3,few,NA,TRBJ2-5,CAISETVGQETQYF,TGTGCCATCAGTGAGACGGTGGGTCAAGAGACCCAGTACTTC
TRBV7-2,NA,NA,TRBJ1-1,CASSLVVSNTEAFF,TGTGCCAGCAGCTTAGTGGTATCGAACACTGAAGCTTTCTTT
TRBV6-5,NA,TRBD1,TRBJ2-7,CASSYSMTGGYYEQYF,TGTGCCAGCAGTTACTCGATGACAGGGGGCTACTACGAGCAGTACTTC
TRBV20-1,many,TRBD2,TRBJ2-5,CSAGLAGTQYF,TGCAGTGCTGGACTAGCAGGGACCCAGTACTTC
TRBV20-1,few,NA,TRBJ1-4,CSAEIRGGEKLFF,TGCAGTGCCGAGATAAGAGGAGGTGAAAAACTGTTTTTT
TRBV24-1,NA,NA,TRBJ2-4,CATSDPRWVAKNIQYF,TGTGCCACCAGTGACCCTCGTTGGGTAGCCAAAAACATTCAGTACTTC
TRBV5-1,NA,TRBD2,TRBJ2-3,CASSLGSSGTPTDTQYF,TGCGCCAGCAGCCTGGGGTCGAGCGGGACTCCCACAGATACGCAGTATTTT
TRBV3-1,few,TRBD2,TRBJ2-1,CASSQEMLAGADEQFF,TGTGCCAGCAGCCAAGAGATGCTAGCGGGAGCTGATGAGCAGTTCTTC
TRBV20-1,NA,NA,TRBJ1-2,CSALSLSPLANYGYTF,TGCAGTGCCCTAAGTCTTTCTCCCTTAGCTAACTATGGCTACACCTTC
TRBV12-5,few,TRBD1,TRBJ1-1,CASGLGGEAEAFF,TGTGCTAGTGGTCTAGGGGGCGAGGCTGAAGCTTTCTTT
TRBV5-1,NA,NA,TRBJ2-7,CASSSDGAPYEQYF,TGCGCCAGCAGCTCCGACGGGGCCCCCTACGAGCAGTACTTC
TRBV6-5,NA,NA,TRBJ2-7,CASSYNRAAYEQYF,TGTGCCAGCAGTTATAACAGGGCCGCCTACGAGCAGTACTTC
TRBV6-1,NA,NA,TRBJ2-3,CASSSIGASTDTQYF,TGTGCCAGCAGCTCAATCGGGGCCAGCACAGATACGCAGTATTTT
TRBV7-2,NA,NA,TRBJ2-3,CASSYLGNTDTQYF,TGTGCCAGCAGTTACCTGGGGAACACAGATACGCAGTATTTT
TRBV23-1,NA,NA,TRBJ2-5,CASSQSGFQETQYF,TGCGCCAGCAGTCAATCGGGTTTCCAAGAGACCCAGTACTTC
TRBV13,NA,NA,TRBJ2-7,CASSLGRTFGEQYF,TGTGCCAGCAGCTTAGGCCGGACCTTTGGCGAGCAGTACTTC
TRBV20-1,NA,NA,TRBJ1-2,CSARDLPRGYTF,TGCAGTGCTAGAGATCTGCCTCGTGGCTACACCTTC
TRBV28,NA,TRBD1,TRBJ1-5,CASSLWTGGSNQPQHF,TGTGCCAGCAGTTTATGGACAGGGGGGAGCAATCAGCCCCAGCATTTT
TRBV10-3,NA,NA,TRBJ1-1,CAISEYIEGRNTEAFF,TGTGCCATCAGTGAGTATATCGAGGGGAGGAACACTGAAGCTTTCTTT
TRBV9,NA,TRBD2,TRBJ2-7,CASSLAGTTYEQYF,TGTGCCAGCAGCCTAGCGGGAACTACCTACGAGCAGTACTTC
TRBV24-1,few,NA,TRBJ1-1,CATSDHTMNTEAFF,TGTGCCACCAGTGACCATACTATGAACACTGAAGCTTTCTTT
TRBV12-3/TRBV12-4,many,NA,TRBJ2-1,CASSLGAVLNEQFF,TGTGCCAGCAGTTTAGGAGCTGTCCTCAATGAGCAGTTCTTC
TRBV6-1,NA,NA,TRBJ2-2,CASSHRAYTGELFF,TGTGCCAGCAGTCACAGGGCTTACACCGGGGAGCTGTTTTTT
TRBV5-1,NA,NA,TRBJ2-7,CASSFGRGEQYF,TGCGCCAGCAGCTTTGGACGGGGGGAGCAGTACTTC
TRBV5-1,few,TRBD2,TRBJ2-1,CASSRLPGLARYNEQFF,TGCGCCAGCAGCCGCCTTCCGGGACTAGCGAGATACAATGAGCAGTTCTTC
TRBV29-1,NA,NA,TRBJ1-1,CSVEEFRGSTEAFF,TGCAGCGTTGAGGAGTTCAGGGGATCCACTGAAGCTTTCTTT
TRBV14,many,NA,TRBJ2-6,CASSKVGSSSGANVLTF,TGTGCCAGCAGCAAGGTCGGTTCTAGCTCTGGGGCCAACGTCCTGACTTTC
TRBV7-9,NA,TRBD1,TRBJ1-1,CASSFTGEGTEAFF,TGTGCCAGCAGCTTTACAGGGGAGGGAACTGAAGCTTTCTTT
TRBV4-2,few,NA,TRBJ1-1,CASSQDQGLNTEAFF,TGTGCCAGCAGCCAAGACCAGGGGCTGAACACTGAAGCTTTCTTT